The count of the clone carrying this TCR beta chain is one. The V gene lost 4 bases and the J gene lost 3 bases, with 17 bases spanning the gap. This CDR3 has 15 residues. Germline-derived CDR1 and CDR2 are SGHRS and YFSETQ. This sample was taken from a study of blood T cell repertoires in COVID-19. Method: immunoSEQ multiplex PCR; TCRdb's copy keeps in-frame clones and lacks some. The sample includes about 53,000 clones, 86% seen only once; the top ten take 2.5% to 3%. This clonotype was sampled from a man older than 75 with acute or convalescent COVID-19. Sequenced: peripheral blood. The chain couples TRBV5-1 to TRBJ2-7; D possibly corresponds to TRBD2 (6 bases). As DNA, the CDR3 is TGCGCCAGCAGCAAAACCCCCGGGGGAAACTACGAGCAGTACTTC. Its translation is CASSKTPGGNYEQYF.